This TCR beta chain derives from a study of blood T cell repertoires in COVID-19. Overall study context: Acute and convalescent COVID-19 specimens originated in the United States, Italy and Spain. PBMCs, B-cell-depleted T cells, or T cells were the source of the cDNA or gDNA that made up the material.

Trimming took 1 base from V and 1 from J, leaving 5 bases between them. CDR3 length: 13 amino acids. The germline V gene encodes CDR1 SGHNT and CDR2 YYREEE (reference sequence). Methods used by the authors: Reference gene primer amplification in the assay estimated nucleated cell counts. The repertoire was sequenced with immunoSEQ multiplex PCR; TCRdb's copy has only in-frame clones and lacks some. That table is the source of V, J and clone size, and D and trimming were worked out from the DNA. The sample holds a few hundred thousand clones, approximately 91% seen once. Seattle's enrolled individuals joined amid active infection and were then monitored longitudinally.

V gene TRBV5-4 combines with J gene TRBJ1-1; the D is unclear. Sample: peripheral blood. The source of this sequence is a person aged 18 to 29 with COVID-19, enrolled during active disease. CDR3 nucleotides: TGTGCCAGCAGCTTGATGGCGAACACTGAAGCTTTCTTT. Protein product: CASSLMANTEAFF.